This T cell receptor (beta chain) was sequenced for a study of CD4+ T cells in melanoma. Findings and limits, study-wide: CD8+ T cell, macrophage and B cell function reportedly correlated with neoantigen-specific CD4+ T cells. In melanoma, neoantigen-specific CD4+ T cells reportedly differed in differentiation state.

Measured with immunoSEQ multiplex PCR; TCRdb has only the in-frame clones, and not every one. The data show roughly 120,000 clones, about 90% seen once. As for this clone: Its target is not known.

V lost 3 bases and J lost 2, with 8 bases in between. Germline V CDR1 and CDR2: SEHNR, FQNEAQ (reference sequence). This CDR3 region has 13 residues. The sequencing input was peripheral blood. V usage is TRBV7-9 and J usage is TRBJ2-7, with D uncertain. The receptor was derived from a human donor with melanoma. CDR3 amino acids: CASSFSGAYEQYF. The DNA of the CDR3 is TGTGCCAGCAGCTTTTCCGGAGCCTACGAGCAGTACTTC. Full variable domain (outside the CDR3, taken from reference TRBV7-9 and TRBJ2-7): DTGVSQNPRHKITKRGQNVTFRCDPISEHNRLYWYRQTLGQGPEFLTYFQNEAQLEKSRLLSDRFSAERPKGSFSTLEIQRTEQGDSAMYLCASSFSGAYEQYFGPGTRLTVT.